This TCR beta chain was observed in a study of T cells in Graves' hyperthyroidism and ophthalmopathy. Stable hyperthyroidism: no ophthalmopathy progression over 18 months of follow-up. This CDR3 is built from 14 residues. Trimming took off 6 bases at V and 0 bases at J, with 11 bases between the two ends. Germline loops: CDR1 MNHEY, CDR2 SMNVEV (reference sequence). TCR beta CDR3 sequences were amplified from RNA transcripts. First-round RT-PCR with HTBI primers amplified the TCR CDR3 region. TCRdb redid the calling of the multiplex PCR reads with MiXCR, one entry per CDR3 protein. The repertoire consists of a few hundred thousand distinct CDR3 sequences, with 15% to 19% occurring once and the leading ten covering around 7.5%. This clonotype has at least ten counts.

This clonotype originated in a young woman with Graves' hyperthyroidism. This rearrangement joins TRBV27 to TRBJ1-1; D possibly corresponds to TRBD1 (6 bases). The sample consisted of blood. For the CDR3, the DNA is TGTGCCAGCAGAAGGACAGCGATGAACACTGAAGCTTTCTTT. It yields the protein CASRRTAMNTEAFF.